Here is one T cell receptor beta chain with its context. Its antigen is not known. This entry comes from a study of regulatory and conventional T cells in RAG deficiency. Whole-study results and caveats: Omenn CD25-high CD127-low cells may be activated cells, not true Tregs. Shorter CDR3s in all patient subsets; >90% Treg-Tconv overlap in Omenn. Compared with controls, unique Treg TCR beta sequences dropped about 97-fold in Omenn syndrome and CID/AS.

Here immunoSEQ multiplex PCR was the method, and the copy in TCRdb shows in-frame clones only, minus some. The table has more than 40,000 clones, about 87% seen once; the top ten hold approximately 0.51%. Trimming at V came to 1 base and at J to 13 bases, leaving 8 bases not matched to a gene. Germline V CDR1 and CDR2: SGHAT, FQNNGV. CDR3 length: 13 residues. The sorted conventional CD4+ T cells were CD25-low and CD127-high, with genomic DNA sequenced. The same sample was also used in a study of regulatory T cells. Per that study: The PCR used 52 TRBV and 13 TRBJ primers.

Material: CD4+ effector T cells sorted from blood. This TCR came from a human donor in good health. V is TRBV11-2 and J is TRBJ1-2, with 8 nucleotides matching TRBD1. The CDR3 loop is CASSLVPGGASTF. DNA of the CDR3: TGTGCCAGCAGCTTAGTGCCAGGGGGCGCTTCCACCTTC.